These 11 T cell receptor beta chains were all obtained from the same sample, sequenced in a study of regulatory T cells in long-lasting Graves disease. Libraries of TCR beta came from iRepertoire HTBI primers plus Arm-PCR of CDR3 regions. TCRdb independently ran MiXCR on the multiplex PCR reads; one entry per CDR3 protein. The sample lists approximately 400,000 distinct CDR3 sequences, about 11% seen once, with approximately 20% in the top ten. Time point specified: newly diagnosed GD, antithyroid drugs for less than 3 months. PBMC RNA served as the TCR library source. These data were also filed under a second study, of T cells in Graves' hyperthyroidism and ophthalmopathy.

The sample was peripheral blood mononuclear cells (PBMCs), taken at new diagnosis, from a patient treated with antithyroid drugs. Every receptor here comes from a woman aged 18-29 years with Graves disease.

This clonotype was observed many times. This rearrangement joins TRBV6-2 or TRBV6-3 to TRBJ2-7, with TRBD2 identical over 10 bases. The CDR3 is 19 amino acids. The ends lost 2 bases at V and 0 bases at J; junction bases unmatched: 13. Germline CDR1 and CDR2: MNHEY and SVGEGT. The CDR3 bases are TGTGCCAGCAGTTACGGTTGGCTAGCGGGAGTTGCGAGCTCCTACGAGCAGTACTTC. It translates to CASSYGWLAGVASSYEQYF.

About this clonotype itself: A read error is likely, as this CDR3 ends without the conserved phenylalanine or tryptophan. V gene TRBV4-2 combines with J gene TRBJ1-6; 8 bases fit TRBD1. The CDR3 is made up of 15 amino acids. J lost 5 bases, V lost 2 bases, and 2 bases had no gene match. Germline CDR1 reads LGHNA; CDR2 reads YNFKEQ. CDR3 loop: CASSQKDRDNSPLHL. CDR3 sequence (DNA): TGTGCCAGCAGCCAAAAGGACAGGGATAATTCACCCCTCCACCTT.

V usage is TRBV18 and J usage is TRBJ2-4, with D possibly being TRBD2 (5 bases). This CDR3 region has 13 residues. Trimming removed 3 bases from V and 14 bases from J, with 17 bases in between. Germline V CDR1 and CDR2: KGHSH, LQKENI. The CDR3 loop is CASSPGGDTTEYF. The CDR3 coding sequence is TGTGCCAGCTCACCCGGAGGCGACACGACGGAGTACTTC.

This clonotype was recorded at least ten times. The rearrangement links TRBV24-1 to TRBJ2-3; no clear D gene. The CDR3 extends over 13 amino acids. Trimming shortened V by 5 bases and J by 6 bases, and 11 bases separated the two germline ends. The germline V gene encodes CDR1 KGHDR and CDR2 SFDVKD. CDR3 nucleotides: TGTGCCACCAGTGGTCCCTTTTCGGATACGCAGTATTTT. Translated, it gives CATSGPFSDTQYF.

This clonotype was observed at least ten times. CDR3 bases: TGTGCCAGCAGCTATGGGACAGGTGAAGCTTTCTTT. It codes for CASSYGTGEAFF. This sequence joins TRBV7-9 and TRBJ1-1; 8 nucleotides align to TRBD1. The CDR3 extends over 12 amino acids. Germline CDR1 is SEHNR and CDR2 is FQNEAQ (reference sequence). V was clipped by 4 bases and J by 7 bases; unmatched bases: 2.

This clonotype has ten or more counts. The chain has TRBV5-1 and TRBJ2-3, with D possibly TRBD1 on 5 matching bases. The ends were cut back, 2 bases at V and 7 bases at J, with 14 bases in the middle. Germline CDR1 is SGHRS and CDR2 is YFSETQ. The CDR3 length is 14 residues. CDR3 coding DNA: TGCGCCAGCAGCTTACGACAGAGAAGATATACGCAGTATTTT. Its translation: CASSLRQRRYTQYF.

CDR3: CATSDLAGGPETQYF. The CDR3 DNA follows: TGTGCCACCAGTGATTTGGCGGGAGGGCCAGAGACCCAGTACTTC. The chain employs TRBV24-1 and TRBJ2-5; 9 positions agree with TRBD2. The CDR3 extends over 15 amino acids. The junction had 2 bases not matched to a gene; V was cut back by 0 bases and J by 4 bases. Germline V CDR1 and CDR2: KGHDR, SFDVKD.

At least ten counts were recorded for this clonotype. This chain joins TRBV5-1 and TRBJ2-1; the D is unclear. The CDR3 runs 14 residues. Germline loops: CDR1 SGHRS, CDR2 YFSETQ. V was trimmed by 4 bases and J by 5 bases, leaving 13 bases between them. In DNA form, the CDR3 reads TGCGCCAGCAGCCTACCTTACACCGACAATGAGCAGTTCTTC. Amino acids: CASSLPYTDNEQFF.

The chain recombines TRBV12-3 or TRBV12-4 with TRBJ1-5, with D perhaps matching TRBD1 (6 bases). The CDR3 covers 14 residues. V was clipped by 5 bases and J by 7 bases, with 15 bases between them. The CDR3 nucleotides read TGTGCCAGCAGTCCAACAGGGTTCCAGCAGCCCCAGCATTTT. Residues: CASSPTGFQQPQHF.

This clonotype has ten or more counts. The chain carries TRBV28 and TRBJ2-7, with a possible D match to TRBD1 (5 bases). The germline V and J ends were trimmed by 5 bases and 5 bases, with 19 bases remaining between them. This CDR3 region has 15 residues. CDR1 is MDHEN and CDR2 is SYDVKM in the germline V gene. In DNA form, the CDR3 reads TGTGCCAGCAGTCCCCCAGGGATGAGCGACCACGAGCAGTACTTC. Its protein is CASSPPGMSDHEQYF.

This clonotype was recorded at least ten times. In nucleotides, the CDR3 is TGCAGTGCTAGAGATCGCACAGGGAACACTGAAGCTTTCTTT. Translating gives CSARDRTGNTEAFF. The V and J genes are TRBV20-1 and TRBJ1-1; D possibly corresponds to TRBD1 (5 bases). Per germline, CDR1 DFQATT and CDR2 SNEGSKA (reference sequence). Trimming cost V 0 bases and J 1 base, with 9 bases left between them. This CDR3 contains 14 residues.